The rows below give T cell receptor beta chains drawn from one sample of a study of T cells after yellow fever vaccination. A single record per CDR3 protein comes from TCRdb applying MiXCR to the 5' RACE reads. The table shows a few hundred thousand distinct CDR3 sequences, with less than 9.5% occurring only once. The sample consisted of CD4+ T cells sorted from PBMCs, taken 5 days after the yellow fever booster vaccination. Receptors were obtained from a man between 18 and 35 years old who received the YFV17D yellow fever vaccine. CDR3s include the opening cysteine and the closing phenylalanine or tryptophan. The D gene is left open where the match is weak. Some rows mark clone size as missing; the rest say once, few, many or name a class of expanded clone.

CDR3 protein: CASSVAGRGEQYF; CDR3 DNA: TGTGCCAGCAGTGTAGCAGGGCGAGGTGAGCAGTACTTC; clone size: -; D gene: -; V gene: TRBV6-1; J gene: TRBJ2-7
CDR3 protein: CASNRDRGAGDAFF; CDR3 DNA: TGTGCCAGCAACCGGGACAGGGGGGCTGGTGACGCTTTCTTT; clone size: few; D gene: TRBD1; V gene: TRBV7-9; J gene: TRBJ1-1
CDR3 protein: CASSLAQGDTQYF; CDR3 DNA: TGTGCTAGCAGCTTAGCCCAGGGGGATACGCAGTATTTT; clone size: -; D gene: -; V gene: TRBV7-7; J gene: TRBJ2-3
CDR3 protein: CSAATDRIKGYYGYTF; CDR3 DNA: TGCAGTGCTGCGACCGACAGGATCAAGGGGTACTATGGCTACACCTTC; clone size: few; D gene: -; V gene: TRBV20-1; J gene: TRBJ1-2
CDR3 protein: CASSLGGTGDYEQYF; CDR3 DNA: TGTGCCAGCAGCTTAGGGGGGACAGGGGACTACGAGCAGTACTTC; clone size: many; D gene: TRBD1; V gene: TRBV7-9; J gene: TRBJ2-7
CDR3 protein: CASSLTVSNYNEQFF; CDR3 DNA: TGCGCCAGCAGCTTGACGGTGTCTAATTACAATGAGCAGTTCTTC; clone size: few; D gene: -; V gene: TRBV5-1; J gene: TRBJ2-1
CDR3 protein: CASSTGPGLAGFYEQYF; CDR3 DNA: TGTGCCAGCAGTACGGGGCCGGGACTAGCGGGGTTCTACGAGCAGTACTTC; clone size: many; D gene: TRBD2; V gene: TRBV12-3/TRBV12-4; J gene: TRBJ2-7
CDR3 protein: CASSSPGQGGQETQYF; CDR3 DNA: TGTGCCAGCAGCTCCCCGGGACAGGGAGGCCAAGAGACCCAGTACTTC; clone size: many; D gene: TRBD1; V gene: TRBV7-2; J gene: TRBJ2-5
CDR3 protein: CASSDRDGYTF; CDR3 DNA: TGTGCCAGCAGCGACAGGGACGGCTACACCTTC; clone size: -; D gene: -; V gene: TRBV9; J gene: TRBJ1-2
CDR3 protein: CAWSVMGLATDTQYF; CDR3 DNA: TGTGCCTGGAGTGTAATGGGACTAGCTACAGATACGCAGTATTTT; clone size: -; D gene: TRBD2; V gene: TRBV30; J gene: TRBJ2-3
CDR3 protein: CASSSTGELAKNIQYF; CDR3 DNA: TGCGCCAGCAGCTCGACAGGGGAACTAGCCAAAAACATTCAGTACTTC; clone size: -; D gene: TRBD1; V gene: TRBV5-1; J gene: TRBJ2-4
CDR3 protein: CASSASMGYTEAFF; CDR3 DNA: TGTGCCAGCAGTGCCTCTATGGGGTACACTGAAGCTTTCTTT; clone size: few; D gene: -; V gene: TRBV6-1; J gene: TRBJ1-1
CDR3 protein: CASSPPGQGHLYNEQFF; CDR3 DNA: TGTGCCAGCAGTCCGCCGGGACAGGGCCATCTCTACAATGAGCAGTTCTTC; clone size: few; D gene: TRBD1; V gene: TRBV28; J gene: TRBJ2-1
CDR3 protein: CASSTGRQVSFF; CDR3 DNA: TGTGCCAGCAGCACTGGGAGACAGGTATCTTTCTTT; clone size: -; D gene: -; V gene: TRBV6-5; J gene: TRBJ1-1
CDR3 protein: CAWSAGVGADTIYF; CDR3 DNA: TGTGCCTGGAGCGCAGGGGTAGGCGCAGACACCATATATTTT; clone size: -; D gene: -; V gene: TRBV30; J gene: TRBJ1-3
CDR3 protein: CASVTGFTGELFF; CDR3 DNA: TGTGCCAGCGTGACAGGGTTCACCGGGGAGCTGTTTTTT; clone size: many; D gene: TRBD1; V gene: TRBV7-9; J gene: TRBJ2-2
CDR3 protein: CAWRGQGLSSNQPQHF; CDR3 DNA: TGTGCCTGGAGAGGACAGGGGCTATCAAGCAATCAGCCCCAGCATTTT; clone size: few; D gene: TRBD1; V gene: TRBV30; J gene: TRBJ1-5
CDR3 protein: CASSPVGGGGYTF; CDR3 DNA: TGTGCCAGCAGCCCAGTCGGGGGGGGCGGCTACACCTTC; clone size: many; D gene: -; V gene: TRBV7-9; J gene: TRBJ1-2